The source of this TCR beta chain is a study of OX40 agonist ivuxolimab in advanced cancers. At the level of the study: In this trial design, patients received ivuxolimab intravenously at 0.01 to 10 mg/kg every 2 weeks. Those enrolled were approximately 83% male, with a mean age of around 57 years and ages from about 20 to 90.

Notes on the study in general: The CD4+ and CD8+ T cells in the blood had expanded clonally by week 6 at 0.1 to 3.0 mg/kg. Certain nonresponding patients likewise had low normalized T-cell clonal expansion.

V lost 4 bases and J lost 6; bases outside the gene matches: 9. Germline CDR1 SGHNT, CDR2 YYREEE (reference sequence). This CDR3 comprises 14 residues. Remarks on this clone: Its target is not known.

Some clones are missing from TCRdb's copy, which holds only in-frame ones; the method was immunoSEQ multiplex PCR. The repertoire consists of tens of thousands of clones, with roughly 81% occurring once and the leading ten covering under 55%. This sample comprised CD4+ or CD8+ T cells sorted from blood, obtained in a trial of the OX40 agonist ivuxolimab. V gene TRBV5-4 combines with J gene TRBJ1-2; 7 bases line up with TRBD1. This clonotype originated in an adult with an advanced solid tumor such as melanoma, head and neck, liver or kidney cancer. CDR3 sequence reads: CASSPRQGVDGYTF. The CDR3 DNA follows: TGTGCCAGCAGCCCTCGACAGGGTGTGGATGGCTACACCTTC.